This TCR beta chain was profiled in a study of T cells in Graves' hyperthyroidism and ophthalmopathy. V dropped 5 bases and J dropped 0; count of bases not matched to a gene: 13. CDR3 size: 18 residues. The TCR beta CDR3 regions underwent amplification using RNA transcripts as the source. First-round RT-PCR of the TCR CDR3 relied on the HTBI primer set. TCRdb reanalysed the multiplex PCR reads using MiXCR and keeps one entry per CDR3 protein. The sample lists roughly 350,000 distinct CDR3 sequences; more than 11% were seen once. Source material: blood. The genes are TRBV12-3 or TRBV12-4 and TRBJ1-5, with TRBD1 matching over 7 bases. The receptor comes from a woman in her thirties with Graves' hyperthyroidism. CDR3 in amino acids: CASSHQTGDSYSNQPQHF. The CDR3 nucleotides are TGTGCCAGCAGTCACCAAACAGGGGACAGCTATAGCAATCAGCCCCAGCATTTT.